What follows are 32 T cell receptor beta chains derived from one specimen sequenced in a study of T cell responses to AZD1222 COVID-19 vaccine. Clones were sequenced by immunoSEQ multiplex PCR, and TCRdb holds only the in-frame ones, with some missing. This sample carries more than 110,000 clones, more than 90% of them seen once, and the ten largest clones take 5%. The starting material was peripheral blood, obtained on day 0 of AZD1222 vaccination. The receptors derive from an adult in good health.

This clone was seen a single time. This sequence joins TRBV5-1 and TRBJ2-5; a possible D gene is TRBD1 (6 bases). The ends were cut back, 4 bases at V and 2 bases at J, with 9 bases in the middle. From germline, CDR1 is SGHRS and CDR2 YFSETQ. The CDR3 loop spans 13 amino acids. The CDR3 DNA reads as TGCGCCAGCAGCACCGGACAGCAAGAGACCCAGTACTTC. This translates into CASSTGQQETQYF.

The V and J genes are TRBV6-5 and TRBJ1-2; D is unresolved. Trimming removed 7 bases from V and 1 base from J, with 13 bases in between. There are 14 residues in the CDR3. The V gene's germline CDR1 is MNHEY and CDR2 SVGAGI. CDR3 sequence reads: CASKVAPINYGYTF. Written as DNA, the CDR3 is TGTGCCAGCAAGGTGGCACCGATTAACTATGGCTACACCTTC.

The V call is TRBV3-1 (or the pseudogene TRBV3-2), the J call TRBJ2-7, with 9 bases lining up with TRBD2. Germline V gives CDR1 LGHDT, CDR2 YNNKEL (reference sequence). V shed 2 bases and J 2 bases; nucleotides not matched to a gene: 4. This CDR3 comprises 15 residues. In DNA, the CDR3 is TGTGCCAGCAGCCAATCTGGCGGGAGGGCCTACGAGCAGTACTTC. As protein: CASSQSGGRAYEQYF.

The rearrangement links TRBV4-2 to TRBJ1-2; a possible D gene is TRBD1 (6 bases). CDR1 and CDR2 (germline): LGHNA, YNFKEQ. The CDR3 spans 13 residues. The V end was cut by 2 bases, the J end by 4 bases, with 8 bases between. CDR3 DNA: TGTGCCAGCAGCCAATGGACAGCCTATGGCTACACCTTC. It specifies CASSQWTAYGYTF.

Here the CDR3 DNA reads TGTGCCACCAGCAGAGAATTGGATAACTATGGCTACACCTTC. It translates to CATSRELDNYGYTF. The chain recombines TRBV15 with TRBJ1-2; no clear D gene. The CDR3 runs to 14 residues. V was cut by 0 bases and J by 1 base, with 6 bases left in between. CDR1 LNHNV and CDR2 YYDKDF come from the germline V gene (reference sequence).

The J gene is TRBJ2-7, the V gene TRBV28; tentatively, D is TRBD2 (5 bases). Germline-derived CDR1 and CDR2 are MDHEN and SYDVKM. V lost 6 bases and J lost 4, with 13 bases in between. The CDR3 consists of 13 residues. The DNA for the CDR3 is TGTGCCAGCAGCCTAAGTGGGGAGTACGAGCAGTACTTC. Amino acids: CASSLSGEYEQYF. Filled out from reference TRBV28 and TRBJ2-7, the complete variable domain reads DVKVTQSSRYLVKRTGEKVFLECVQDMDHENMFWYRQDPGLGLRLIYFSYDVKMKEKGDIPEGYSVSREKKERFSLILESASTNQTSMYLCASSLSGEYEQYFGPGTRLTVT.

The chain couples TRBV9 to TRBJ2-7; no firm D call. V was trimmed by 0 bases and J by 6 bases, leaving 16 bases between them. The CDR3 length is 15 residues. The germline V gene has CDR1 SGDLS and CDR2 YYNGEE. Here the CDR3 DNA reads TGTGCCAGCAGCGTAGGGGTAGTTGGGGATTTCGAGCAGTACTTC. Translated, it gives CASSVGVVGDFEQYF.

The gene calls are TRBV7-9 and TRBJ1-2; D unresolved. Germline lookup yields CDR1 SEHNR and CDR2 FQNEAQ (reference sequence). The V and J ends lost 2 bases and 8 bases respectively, with 12 bases between them. This CDR3 has 13 residues. Written as DNA, the CDR3 is TGTGCCAGCAGCTTAATAGAGGCGGAGGGCTACACCTTC. This gives the protein CASSLIEAEGYTF.

The V call is TRBV7-6, the J call TRBJ2-1, with a tentative D call TRBD1 (6 bases). CDR1 is SGHVS and CDR2 is FNYEAQ in the germline V gene. CDR3 length: 15 amino acids. V lost 1 base, J lost 0 bases, and 7 bases lay in between. The CDR3 here is CASSLDRVSYNEQFF. For the CDR3, the DNA is TGTGCCAGCAGCTTAGACAGGGTCTCCTACAATGAGCAGTTCTTC.

The V gene is TRBV14, the J gene TRBJ2-5; possibly TRBD2 for D (5 bases). The CDR3 has 18 residues. Germline V CDR1 and CDR2: SGHDN, FVKESK. V was cut by 2 bases and J by 6 bases, with 25 bases left in between. CDR3 bases: TGTGCCAGCAGCCAATTAGCGTCAGGACTTGATATCTTGAAGACCCAGTACTTC. As protein: CASSQLASGLDILKTQYF.

This chain uses TRBV18 with TRBJ1-5, with no clear D. Germline CDR1 reads KGHSH; CDR2 reads LQKENI. Between the trimmed V and J ends, which lost 3 bases and 6 bases, there was a span of 9 bases. The CDR3 length is 13 residues. This CDR3 is CASSPEKRQPQHF. CDR3 coding DNA: TGTGCCAGCTCACCGGAAAAGCGTCAGCCCCAGCATTTT.

This clone was counted once. CDR3 protein: CASRPGLASDSNQPQHF. Written as DNA, the CDR3 is TGTGCCAGCAGACCGGGGTTGGCTTCGGATAGCAATCAGCCCCAGCATTTT. The V gene is TRBV27, the J gene TRBJ1-5; D gene ambiguous. V was trimmed by 6 bases and J by 0 bases, leaving 18 bases between them. The V gene's germline CDR1 is MNHEY and CDR2 SMNVEV (reference sequence). There are 17 residues in the CDR3.

This clone was seen just once. The chain joins TRBV7-9 to TRBJ1-6, with 7 bases aligning to TRBD1. Unmatched junction bases numbered 15, after V lost 0 bases and J lost 7 bases. CDR1 is SEHNR and CDR2 is FQNEAQ in the germline V gene (reference sequence). This CDR3 has 19 amino acids. The CDR3 region is CASSLATGASSGRNSPLHF. CDR3 in DNA: TGTGCCAGCAGCTTAGCCACAGGGGCCTCCTCGGGGAGGAATTCACCCCTCCACTTT.

This chain connects TRBV29-1 to TRBJ1-2, with D unclear. The CDR3 sequence is 10 residues long. Germline CDR1 SQVTM, CDR2 ANQGSEA. The germline V and J ends were trimmed by 3 bases and 8 bases, with 7 bases remaining between them. CDR3 bases: TGCAGCGTTGATCCCGGGGGCTACACCTTC. Translating gives CSVDPGGYTF.

The rearrangement joins TRBV7-9 to TRBJ1-2; no definite D call. The CDR3 consists of 14 residues. Trimming removed 7 bases at V and 0 bases at J, with 12 bases between. Germline lookup yields CDR1 SEHNR and CDR2 FQNEAQ (reference sequence). CDR3 protein: CASTPRPANYGYTF. The DNA for the CDR3 is TGTGCCAGCACCCCACGACCAGCTAACTATGGCTACACCTTC.

The chain joins TRBV7-6 to TRBJ2-2; TRBD2 is a possible D gene (5 bases). The CDR3 has 15 residues. Trimming cost V 3 bases and J 5 bases, with 13 bases left between them. The germline V gene has CDR1 SGHVS and CDR2 FNYEAQ. Written as DNA, the CDR3 is TGTGCCAGCAGCTTTAGCGCAGACCCGACCGGGGAGCTGTTTTTT. Encoded protein: CASSFSADPTGELFF.

The chain recombines TRBV6-2 or TRBV6-3 with TRBJ1-3; D gene uncertain. Germline V gene sequence: CDR1 MNHEY, CDR2 SVGEGT. This CDR3 comprises 17 residues. The V end lost 0 bases, the J end lost 4 bases, and 16 bases lay between the germline ends. The CDR3 loop is CASSYSVGQVLGNTIYF. The CDR3 DNA sequence: TGTGCCAGCAGTTACTCGGTAGGCCAAGTGCTGGGAAACACCATATATTTT.

The chain recombines TRBV5-1 with TRBJ2-7; 11 bases map to TRBD1. CDR1 is SGHRS, CDR2 YFSETQ, per germline. V dropped 5 bases and J dropped 6; count of bases not matched to a gene: 7. The CDR3 is 14 amino acids. CDR3 nucleotide sequence: TGCGCCAGCAGACCTGGGACAGGGGGAGGCGAGCAGTACTTC. Translated: CASRPGTGGGEQYF.

This chain connects TRBV27 to TRBJ1-2, with TRBD1 identical over 8 bases. The V segment lost 5 bases and the J segment 2 bases; nucleotides outside the gene matches: 10. The germline gives CDR1 MNHEY, CDR2 SMNVEV (reference sequence). The CDR3 extends over 16 amino acids. The CDR3 here is CASSGRQGSGNYGYTF. In nucleotides, the CDR3 is TGTGCCAGCAGTGGACGACAGGGGAGTGGGAACTATGGCTACACCTTC.

This rearrangement joins TRBV19 to TRBJ1-1; D unresolved. Germline loops: CDR1 LNHDA, CDR2 SQIVND (reference sequence). V lost 7 bases and J lost 1, with 4 bases in between. The CDR3 totals 11 residues. The CDR3 coding sequence is TGTGCCAGTAAAGAGAACACTGAAGCTTTCTTT. Amino acid sequence: CASKENTEAFF.

V usage is TRBV21-1 and J usage is TRBJ1-5; TRBD1 was called by the table and not checked on the DNA. TRBV21-1 is assigned pseudogene status. The CDR3 consists of 16 residues. CDR3 in DNA: TGTGCCAGCAGCAAAGTCCGGACAGGGGACTATCAGCCCCAGCATTTT. Residues: CASSKVRTGDYQPQHF.

The chain couples TRBV5-6 to TRBJ2-7; D call uncertain. The CDR3 length is 15 residues. The germline gives CDR1 SGHDT, CDR2 YYEEEE. Trimming removed 1 base at V and 7 bases at J, with 18 bases between. The CDR3 DNA reads TGTGCCAGCAGCTTGATCACGTTCGAAATAGGGGAGCAGTACTTC. Its translation: CASSLITFEIGEQYF.

In DNA, the CDR3 is TGCGCCAGCAGGCCCCTGGAGACCATGAACACTGAAGCTTTCTTT. This sequence encodes CASRPLETMNTEAFF. The V and J genes are TRBV5-1 and TRBJ1-1, with D unresolved. V gave up 5 bases and J gave up 0 bases, with 14 bases separating them. Germline V gene lookup returns CDR1 SGHRS and CDR2 YFSETQ. The CDR3 length is 15 residues.

The rearrangement joins TRBV21-1 to TRBJ1-5; TRBD1, the D gene given by the table, was not confirmed from the DNA. TRBV21-1 is given as a pseudogene. The CDR3 covers 13 residues. In nucleotides, the CDR3 is TGTGCCAGCAGTTACAGGGTCCATCAGCCCCAGCATTTT. Residues: CASSYRVHQPQHF.

The rearrangement uses TRBV6-1 and TRBJ1-5; a weak D match, TRBD1 (6 bases). The CDR3 is made up of 15 amino acids. Trimming took 1 base from V and 0 from J, leaving 7 bases between them. Germline V gene data show CDR1 as MNHNS and CDR2 as SASEGT. CDR3 region: CASSEGQVSNQPQHF. The CDR3, as DNA: TGTGCCAGCAGTGAAGGACAGGTTAGCAATCAGCCCCAGCATTTT.

The chain couples TRBV5-6 to TRBJ2-2; the match to TRBD1 covers 10 bases. Germline V gives CDR1 SGHDT, CDR2 YYEEEE. The CDR3 contains 15 residues. The V segment lost 2 bases and the J segment 6 bases; nucleotides outside the gene matches: 4. CDR3 nucleotide sequence: TGTGCCAGCAGCTTAGGACAGGGGGGCTCCGGGGAGCTGTTTTTT. Translated, it gives CASSLGQGGSGELFF.

V gene TRBV28 combines with J gene TRBJ1-1; maybe TRBD1 (5 bases). CDR1 is MDHEN and CDR2 is SYDVKM in the germline V gene. Trimming stripped 10 bases from V and 11 bases from J, with 20 bases between. The CDR3 spans 12 residues. CDR3 sequence (DNA): TGTGCCACCGCGTGGGGAGGGGTTTCTGCTTTCTTT. Residues: CATAWGGVSAFF. Together with reference TRBV28 and TRBJ1-1, the CDR3 gives the full variable domain: DVKVTQSSRYLVKRTGEKVFLECVQDMDHENMFWYRQDPGLGLRLIYFSYDVKMKEKGDIPEGYSVSREKKERFSLILESASTNQTSMYLCATAWGGVSAFFGQGTRLTVV.

The V gene is TRBV28, the J gene TRBJ1-5; possible D gene TRBD1, 6 bases. The germline V gene encodes CDR1 MDHEN and CDR2 SYDVKM. Trimming took off 8 bases at V and 6 bases at J, with 26 bases between the two ends. The CDR3 covers 17 residues. The CDR3 loop reads CASGVQGHNTAGQPQHF. The CDR3 DNA sequence: TGTGCCAGCGGTGTTCAGGGACACAACACCGCTGGTCAGCCCCAGCATTTT. Complete variable domain (other parts from reference TRBV28 and TRBJ1-5): DVKVTQSSRYLVKRTGEKVFLECVQDMDHENMFWYRQDPGLGLRLIYFSYDVKMKEKGDIPEGYSVSREKKERFSLILESASTNQTSMYLCASGVQGHNTAGQPQHFGDGTRLSIL.

The chain joins TRBV18 to TRBJ2-7, with 8 bases fitting TRBD2. The ends lost 3 bases at V and 3 bases at J; junction bases unmatched: 7. Germline V gene sequence: CDR1 KGHSH, CDR2 LQKENI. This CDR3 is built from 15 residues. The CDR3 DNA sequence: TGTGCCAGCTCACCGGCTCTAGCGGGCCACTACGAGCAGTACTTC. Its translation is CASSPALAGHYEQYF.

The chain links TRBV28 to TRBJ1-2; perhaps TRBD1 as D (6 bases). CDR1 is MDHEN and CDR2 is SYDVKM in the germline V gene. The ends were cut back, 6 bases at V and 3 bases at J, with 17 bases in the middle. The CDR3 sequence is 15 residues long. The CDR3: CASRLGGGAYYGYTF. The CDR3 DNA is TGTGCCAGCAGACTTGGGGGGGGCGCTTACTATGGCTACACCTTC.

This chain connects TRBV2 to TRBJ2-7; the D gene is possibly TRBD1 (5 bases). V lost 7 bases and J 0 bases, leaving 19 bases between the germline ends. The CDR3 length is 16 residues. Germline lookup yields CDR1 SNHLY and CDR2 FYNNEI. The DNA for the CDR3 is TGTGCCAGCATTGACAGACGCTTCGCTAACTCCTACGAGCAGTACTTC. As protein: CASIDRRFANSYEQYF. The variable domain in full, with the rest retrieved from reference TRBV2 and TRBJ2-7, is EPEVTQTPSHQVTQMGQEVILRCVPISNHLYFYWYRQILGQKVEFLVSFYNNEISEKSEIFDDQFSVERPDGSNFTLKIRSTKLEDSAMYFCASIDRRFANSYEQYFGPGTRLTVT.

V is TRBV28 and J is TRBJ2-7, with a tentative D call TRBD1 (6 bases). CDR1 and CDR2 (germline): MDHEN, SYDVKM. Trimming shortened V by 7 bases and J by 3 bases, and 16 bases separated the two germline ends. The CDR3 length is 14 residues. The CDR3 loop is CASNEAQGIYEQYF. The DNA for the CDR3 is TGTGCCAGCAATGAGGCCCAGGGGATCTACGAGCAGTACTTC. The full variable domain, in which reference TRBV28 and TRBJ2-7 provide the parts outside the CDR3, is DVKVTQSSRYLVKRTGEKVFLECVQDMDHENMFWYRQDPGLGLRLIYFSYDVKMKEKGDIPEGYSVSREKKERFSLILESASTNQTSMYLCASNEAQGIYEQYFGPGTRLTVT.